The clone carrying this T cell receptor (beta chain) has a handful of counts. Its specificity is unknown. The primer mix had 60 Vbeta and 13 Jbeta primers. Clones were read by immunoSEQ multiplex PCR, and TCRdb kept only the in-frame ones, dropping some. The sample includes 110,000 to 150,000 clones, over 65% of them seen just once. These data belong to a study of cytomegalovirus exposure and HLA in healthy donors. Study as a whole: The Caucasian-associated ancestry cluster contained more than 75% of the 398 genotyped donors. Broader study findings: Most TCR sequences proved rare, with some public TCRs found in many donors.

This clonotype was obtained from a female donor in good health and CMV-seronegative. Sequenced material: PBMCs.

The CDR3 sequence: CASSFSGDEQYF. CDR3 in DNA: TGTGCCAGCAGCTTTAGCGGTGACGAGCAGTACTTC. The chain is built from TRBV7-9 and TRBJ2-7, with D possibly being TRBD2 (6 bases). This CDR3 region has 12 residues. CDR1 is SEHNR and CDR2 is FQNEAQ in the germline V gene (reference sequence). Trimming removed 3 bases from V and 5 bases from J, with 8 bases in between.